This T cell receptor beta chain was documented in a study of beta chain features in type 1 diabetes. Study in general: Age, gender and cell yields were similar between patients and healthy donors. Across the samples, 107,917,701 sorted cells were examined in total. Study outcomes and limitations: Shortening that was moderate but significant affected the TCRB CDR3s of Type 1 diabetes patients in all four CD4+ subsets. Whether TCRB rearrangement is influenced by HLA type went unresolved here.

This clone came up many times. Its antigen is not known. Expressed TCRB transcripts were sequenced because the entire RNA isolate underwent reverse transcription. Using immunoSEQ multiplex PCR, the repertoire was profiled, and TCRdb retains in-frame clones only, with some absent. The sample carries roughly 150,000 clones, 9% recorded once. The CDR3 runs 12 residues. Germline loops: CDR1 SGHDN, CDR2 FVKESK. Trimming cost V 1 base and J 11 bases, with 10 bases left between them. The sequenced sample was central memory CD4+ T cells from blood. This sequence was found in a woman aged 25 to 39 with type 1 diabetes. J is TRBJ2-3 and V is TRBV14; D remains ambiguous. In DNA form, the CDR3 reads TGTGCCAGCAGCCAAGGAGGAATAAAGCAGTATTTT. It codes for CASSQGGIKQYF.